Given below is one T cell receptor (beta chain) in context. CDR1 and CDR2 (germline): SGDLS, YYNGEE. Trimming removed 3 bases from V and 7 bases from J, with 13 bases in between. This CDR3 has 14 residues. This sample is drawn from a study of control samples from healthy donors and cancer patients. Clones were sequenced by immunoSEQ multiplex PCR, and TCRdb holds only the in-frame ones, with some missing. The profile shows 70,000 to 80,000 clones, roughly 89% of them singletons. This sequence joins TRBV9 and TRBJ1-4; a weak D match, TRBD1 (6 bases). Sequenced input: PBMCs. This TCR was sampled from an older woman with head and neck cancer. The CDR3 reads CASSASQGGEKLFF. Written as DNA, the CDR3 is TGTGCCAGCAGCGCCAGCCAAGGGGGTGAAAAACTGTTTTTT.